One sample yielded the 27 T cell receptor beta chains listed below, sequenced in a study of T cell responses to AZD1222 COVID-19 vaccine. Here immunoSEQ multiplex PCR was the method, and the copy in TCRdb shows in-frame clones only, minus some. This table has 200,000 to 250,000 clones, 90% to 95% appearing once. Material: peripheral blood, obtained on day 0 of MenACWY control vaccination. Receptors originate from an adult in good health.

The chain is built from TRBV12-3 or TRBV12-4 and TRBJ2-1, with TRBD1 matching 7 bases. V gave up 8 bases and J gave up 4 bases; unmatched junction bases: 5. The CDR3 is 13 residues long. CDR3 region: CASRPGQYNEQFF. The DNA for the CDR3 is TGTGCCAGCCGACCGGGACAGTACAATGAGCAGTTCTTC.

This clone appeared a few times. Here the CDR3 reads CASTVLPDTQYF. The CDR3, as DNA: TGTGCCAGCACAGTCTTACCAGATACGCAGTATTTT. The V gene is TRBV2, the J gene TRBJ2-3, with D unclear. This CDR3 is 12 amino acids long. The ends were cut back, 7 bases at V and 4 bases at J, with 9 bases in the middle. CDR1 and CDR2 (germline): SNHLY, FYNNEI.

The chain couples TRBV19 to TRBJ2-2; D possibly corresponds to TRBD2 (6 bases). V was pared by 0 bases and J by 7 bases, with 12 bases between. Germline CDR1 and CDR2: LNHDA and SQIVND (reference sequence). The CDR3 covers 15 residues. Written as DNA, the CDR3 is TGTGCCAGTAGTATAGATAGAGGGGAGGTCGGGGAGCTGTTTTTT. Translating gives CASSIDRGEVGELFF.

This clone was recorded only once. This rearrangement joins TRBV28 to TRBJ2-7; perhaps TRBD2 as D (7 bases). The CDR3 sequence is 15 residues long. Trimming shortened V by 3 bases and J by 1 base, and 13 bases separated the two germline ends. CDR1 and CDR2 (germline): MDHEN, SYDVKM. CDR3 nucleotide sequence: TGTGCCAGCAGTTTTAGGGGGGGGAATTCCTACGAGCAGTACTTC. It translates to CASSFRGGNSYEQYF.

This clone was observed once. It is unclear where the CDR3 begins or ends on the DNA, so no DNA is shown, and the CDR3 is as TCRdb lists it. The V call is TRBV30, the J call TRBJ1-2. Germline values: CDR1 GTSNPN, CDR2 SVGIG (reference sequence). The CDR3 is 12 residues long, counting both termini. The CDR3 reads CAWSVGGGTRTF.

V and J are TRBV30 and TRBJ1-4; D ambiguous. The CDR3 spans 12 residues. Trimming removed 1 base from V and 10 bases from J, with 10 bases in between. In germline, CDR1 is GTSNPN, CDR2 SVGIG (reference sequence). This CDR3 is CAWSGVLGKLFF. CDR3 in DNA: TGTGCCTGGAGTGGAGTCCTCGGAAAACTGTTTTTT.

The V gene is TRBV18, the J gene TRBJ2-7; TRBD2 agrees at 7 bases. J lost 2 bases, V lost 2 bases, and 6 bases had no gene match. Germline V lookup: CDR1 KGHSH, CDR2 LQKENI. The CDR3 covers 15 residues. This chain's CDR3 is CASSPSRAGAYEQYF. CDR3 DNA: TGTGCCAGCTCACCATCGAGGGCGGGGGCCTACGAGCAGTACTTC.

The gene calls are TRBV21-1 and TRBJ2-2; the D segment call TRBD2 is taken from the table without a DNA check. TRBV21-1 has pseudogene status. CDR3 length: 19 amino acids. Here the CDR3 reads CASSNEGSSGGPFLGELFF. Here the CDR3 DNA reads TGTGCCAGCAGCAATGAAGGGTCCAGCGGGGGGCCTTTTCTCGGGGAGCTGTTTTTT.

This sequence joins TRBV5-4 and TRBJ1-2; D might be TRBD1 (5 bases). The CDR3 extends over 15 amino acids. Trimming shortened V by 7 bases and J by 8 bases, and 24 bases separated the two germline ends. Germline assignment: CDR1 SGHNT and CDR2 YYREEE (reference sequence). The chain's CDR3 is CASLPRRERGEGYTF. CDR3 bases: TGTGCCAGCTTGCCACGCCGGGAGCGGGGGGAAGGCTACACCTTC.

This clone came up once. The chain combines TRBV10-3 with TRBJ1-1; D is possibly TRBD1 (6 bases). This CDR3 is built from 13 residues. Germline CDR1 reads ENHRY; CDR2 reads SYGVKD. V was clipped by 11 bases and J by 2 bases, with 15 bases between them. The CDR3: CASGAGFNTEAFF. The CDR3 region has the DNA TGTGCCTCGGGGGCAGGATTTAACACTGAAGCTTTCTTT.

The chain is built from TRBV4-3 and TRBJ1-1; a weak D match, TRBD1 (6 bases). V was shortened by 0 bases and J by 5 bases, with 13 bases between the two germline ends. The germline V gene encodes CDR1 LGHNA and CDR2 YSLEER. The CDR3 loop spans 15 amino acids. CDR3 sequence: CASSQDIQGRTEAFF. The DNA for the CDR3 is TGCGCCAGCAGCCAAGATATACAGGGTCGGACTGAAGCTTTCTTT.

The rearrangement joins TRBV3-1 (or the pseudogene TRBV3-2) to TRBJ1-5; no clear D gene. The CDR3 consists of 12 residues. Trimming left V 3 bases short and J 4 bases short, with 4 bases between. Germline V gene sequence: CDR1 LGHDT, CDR2 YNNKEL (reference sequence). The CDR3 spells CASSHPNQPQHF. In nucleotides, the CDR3 is TGTGCCAGCAGCCACCCAAATCAGCCCCAGCATTTT.

This clone was observed a few times. The chain uses TRBV7-2 and TRBJ2-1, with 7 bases aligning to TRBD2. Germline assignment: CDR1 SGHTA and CDR2 FQGNSA. Germline trimming cut 3 bases from V and 8 bases from J; bases unmatched to any gene: 7. The CDR3 runs to 14 residues. The CDR3 DNA follows: TGTGCCAGCAGCTTCGGACTAGGCGGCTATGAGCAGTTCTTC. Protein product: CASSFGLGGYEQFF.

This chain links TRBV12-3 or TRBV12-4 with TRBJ1-5; D may be TRBD1 (5 bases). The CDR3 extends over 12 amino acids. V was shortened by 11 bases and J by 4 bases, with 12 bases between the two germline ends. DNA of the CDR3: TGTGCCTCCCGGGGCAGTAATCAGCCCCAGCATTTT. Translation: CASRGSNQPQHF.

The genes are TRBV29-1 and TRBJ1-1; weak D call: TRBD1 (5 bases). There are 12 residues in the CDR3. The V and J ends lost 6 bases and 4 bases respectively, with 12 bases between them. Germline V gene sequence: CDR1 SQVTM, CDR2 ANQGSEA. Here the CDR3 reads CSVAGFITEAFF. CDR3 sequence (DNA): TGCAGCGTCGCAGGGTTTATCACTGAAGCTTTCTTT. Drawing the rest from reference TRBV29-1 and TRBJ1-1, the complete variable domain is SAVISQKPSRDICQRGTSLTIQCQVDSQVTMMFWYRQQPGQSLTLIATANQGSEATYESGFVIDKFPISRPNLTFSTLTVSNMSPEDSSIYLCSVAGFITEAFFGQGTRLTVV.

The V gene is TRBV5-8, the J gene TRBJ1-2; D is possibly TRBD1 (6 bases). Germline V gene data show CDR1 as SGHTS and CDR2 as YDEGEE. With 4 bases removed from V and 7 bases from J, the gap between germline ends came to 8 bases. The CDR3 has 11 residues. In DNA form, the CDR3 reads TGTGCCAGCAGCCGACAGGCTGGCTACACCTTC. Translating it yields CASSRQAGYTF.

V usage is TRBV18 and J usage is TRBJ1-4; tentative D call: TRBD1 (5 bases). The CDR3 is 15 amino acids. Germline V CDR1 and CDR2: KGHSH, LQKENI. Trimming pared 1 base from V and 4 bases from J, leaving 10 bases between. The CDR3 loop is CASSPRGLVNEKLFF. CDR3 bases: TGTGCCAGCTCACCACGGGGACTAGTTAATGAAAAACTGTTTTTT.

This clone has just one count. CDR3 amino acids: CASSTGRADEKLFF. The CDR3 DNA sequence: TGCGCCAGCAGCACCGGACGGGCCGACGAAAAACTGTTTTTT. The V call is TRBV5-1, the J call TRBJ1-4; no clear D. V lost 4 bases and J lost 8, with 15 bases in between. This CDR3 contains 14 residues. From germline, CDR1 is SGHRS and CDR2 YFSETQ.

The chain has TRBV6-5 and TRBJ1-1; no definite D call. The germline V gene has CDR1 MNHEY and CDR2 SVGAGI. The CDR3 totals 16 residues. Trimming removed 2 bases at V and 3 bases at J, with 16 bases between. The CDR3 nucleotides read TGTGCCAGCAGTTACCCCAACCGTCCCTCCGACACTGAAGCTTTCTTT. Translation gives CASSYPNRPSDTEAFF.

The chain carries TRBV5-4 and TRBJ2-1; 7 bases agree with TRBD2. The length of the CDR3 is 13 residues. Germline-derived CDR1 and CDR2 are SGHNT and YYREEE (reference sequence). V trimming: 1 base; J trimming: 9 bases; junction bases outside the gene matches: 4. CDR3 loop: CASSLFGGGEQFF. The DNA for the CDR3 is TGTGCCAGCAGCTTGTTTGGGGGGGGTGAGCAGTTCTTC.

Here the CDR3 reads CASSFLMYTQYF. DNA of the CDR3: TGTGCCAGCAGTTTCTTAATGTATACGCAGTATTTT. The chain combines TRBV12-3 or TRBV12-4 with TRBJ2-3; D unclear. V was pared by 3 bases and J by 7 bases, with 8 bases between. CDR3 length: 12 amino acids.

Of note for this clone: The identical CDR3 is also encoded by other nucleotide sequences in the sample. The chain joins TRBV3-1 (or the pseudogene TRBV3-2) to TRBJ1-2; the D is unclear. Trimming removed 3 bases at V and 8 bases at J, with 7 bases between. Germline V lookup: CDR1 LGHDT, CDR2 YNNKEL (reference sequence). The CDR3 contains 11 residues. Here the CDR3 reads CASSQGGGYTF. DNA of the CDR3: TGTGCCAGCAGCCAGGGCGGGGGCTACACCTTC.

The chain uses TRBV19 and TRBJ1-2; maybe TRBD1 (5 bases). The V gene lost 3 bases and the J gene lost 3 bases, with 11 bases spanning the gap. CDR1 LNHDA and CDR2 SQIVND come from the germline V gene (reference sequence). This CDR3 region has 14 residues. The CDR3 loop is CASSMDGTDYGYTF. Here the CDR3 DNA reads TGTGCCAGTAGTATGGACGGGACGGACTATGGCTACACCTTC.

The CDR3 protein is CASSPNGGVTEAFF. In DNA form, the CDR3 reads TGTGCCAGCAGCCCTAACGGGGGGGTCACTGAAGCTTTCTTT. V usage is TRBV7-2 and J usage is TRBJ1-1; tentatively, D is TRBD1 (5 bases). Trimming stripped 5 bases from V and 4 bases from J, with 14 bases between. Per the germline V gene, CDR1 is SGHTA and CDR2 is FQGNSA. The CDR3 sequence is 14 residues long. Using reference TRBV7-2 and TRBJ1-1 for the parts outside the CDR3, the full variable domain is GAGVSQSPSNKVTEKGKDVELRCDPISGHTALYWYRQSLGQGLEFLIYFQGNSAPDKSGLPSDRFSAERTGGSVSTLTIQRTQQEDSAVYLCASSPNGGVTEAFFGQGTRLTVV.

The V call is TRBV25-1, the J call TRBJ1-2, with 7 bases identical to TRBD1. CDR1 is MGHDK, CDR2 SYGVNS, per germline. The CDR3 is 13 residues long. J gave up 5 bases and V 5 bases, and 5 bases lay outside the gene matches. This CDR3 is CASSLQGNYGYTF. The DNA for the CDR3 is TGTGCCAGCAGTTTACAGGGGAATTATGGCTACACCTTC.

The chain links TRBV5-1 to TRBJ2-2; no firm D call. V was trimmed by 7 bases and J by 1 base, leaving 14 bases between them. The CDR3 length is 15 residues. Per the germline V gene, CDR1 is SGHRS and CDR2 is YFSETQ. The CDR3 protein is CASCARPENTGELFF. CDR3 coding DNA: TGCGCCAGCTGTGCCCGGCCCGAGAACACCGGGGAGCTGTTTTTT.

This chain connects TRBV30 to TRBJ1-1; D might be TRBD1 (5 bases). CDR1 GTSNPN and CDR2 SVGIG come from the germline V gene (reference sequence). V lost 4 bases to trimming and J lost 2 bases, with 14 bases between them. The CDR3 covers 14 residues. For the CDR3, the DNA is TGTGCCTGGACACTTTTACAGGTAAACACTGAAGCTTTCTTT. This gives the protein CAWTLLQVNTEAFF.